Detailed here is one T cell receptor (beta chain). Its antigen is not identified. V was shortened by 3 bases and J by 5 bases, with 19 bases between the two germline ends. This CDR3 contains 17 residues. The data originate from a study of T-cell reconstitution after alpha-beta-depleted transplantation in children. Whole-study findings and limits: Reported findings indicate that, about two months after transplant, alpha-beta T cells came from several hundred expanded clones, which were derived from non-depleted graft cells. Some patients' high day-60 TCRbeta diversity was traced to surviving recipient T cells and thymic progenitors.

Unique molecular identifiers were used in preparing the TCRbeta library. TCRdb re-analysed the PCR reads in MiXCR, keeping a single row per CDR3 protein. This table holds 550,000 to 800,000 distinct CDR3 sequences, 13% found once. This TCR came from a girl aged 2 to 10 with congenital amegakaryocytic thrombocytopenia, due to receive a stem cell transplant. Specimen: PBMCs, collected before TCRalphabeta/CD19-depleted stem cell transplant. The chain combines TRBV12-3 or TRBV12-4 with TRBJ2-2; D may correspond to TRBD1 or TRBD2 (5 bases each). The CDR3 DNA reads TGTGCCAGCAGTTTTAACTCCGCCGGGACGTCTACCGGGGAGCTGTTTTTT. Translating gives CASSFNSAGTSTGELFF.